The clone carrying this T cell receptor beta chain has only a few counts. The target antigen is unknown. V was shortened by 1 base and J by 6 bases, with 3 bases between the two germline ends. This CDR3 contains 12 residues. The germline gives CDR1 LNHDA, CDR2 SQIVND (reference sequence). The run depth of the assay was deep. Authors' methods: ImmunoSEQ supplied junction-only sequences lacking quality scores, so filtering was different. The data were produced by immunoSEQ multiplex PCR, yet TCRdb's version contains in-frame clones alone and is incomplete. The V and J calls and clone size were taken over from that table, and D and trimming were inferred from the DNA. The sample has 600,000 to 800,000 clones, roughly two thirds seen once. This specimen comes from a study of shared clonotypes between healthy human individuals. Overall study context: CD8 memory received one plate per donor, CD8 naive two, CD4 memory three and CD4 naive three.

Study results and limitations: Clonotype sharing across donors was expected to vary with sequencing depth.

The sequenced material came from memory CD4+ T cells sorted from blood. The subset here: CD45RA-negative fraction. The genes are TRBV19 and TRBJ2-2; no clear D. The source of this sequence is a woman aged 30 to 39 in good health. The CDR3 sequence: CASSIASGELFF. The CDR3 DNA reads TGTGCCAGTAGTATAGCGTCCGGGGAGCTGTTTTTT.